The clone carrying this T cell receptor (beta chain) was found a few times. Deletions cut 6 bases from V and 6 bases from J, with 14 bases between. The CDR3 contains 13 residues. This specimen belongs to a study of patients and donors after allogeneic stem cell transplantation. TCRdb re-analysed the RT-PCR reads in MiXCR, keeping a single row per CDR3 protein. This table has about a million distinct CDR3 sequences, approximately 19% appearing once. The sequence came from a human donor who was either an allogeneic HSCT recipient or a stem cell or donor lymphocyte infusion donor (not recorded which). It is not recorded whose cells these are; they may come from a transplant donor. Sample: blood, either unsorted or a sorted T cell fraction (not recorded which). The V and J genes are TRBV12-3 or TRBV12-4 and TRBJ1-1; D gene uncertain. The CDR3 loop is CASRPPPVAEAFF. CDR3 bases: TGTGCCAGCAGGCCCCCCCCGGTCGCTGAAGCTTTCTTT.